One sample yielded the 30 T cell receptor beta chains listed below, sequenced in a study of follicular helper T cells after annual influenza vaccination. Time point indicated: 2015-2016 season, 7 days after influenza vaccination. Using immunoSEQ multiplex PCR, the repertoire was profiled, and TCRdb retains in-frame clones only, with some absent. The sample gives about 6,800 clones, approximately 90% of which show up once; less than 0.75% is in the top ten. This material consisted of CXCR5+ CD38- circulating T follicular helper cells from blood, taken 7 days after influenza vaccination. Subset described: circulating Tfh, non-naive CD4+CXCR5+PD-1+ (ICOS+CD38+ or ICOS-CD38-). These receptors originate from an adult who received the influenza vaccine.

The chain joins TRBV6-9 to TRBJ1-5; 7 bases map to TRBD1. Germline V gene lookup returns CDR1 MNHGY and CDR2 SVAAGI. Germline trimming cut 4 bases from V and 7 bases from J; bases unmatched to any gene: 7. The CDR3 extends over 14 amino acids. CDR3 amino acids: CASSLRQGSQPQHF. The CDR3 DNA is TGTGCCAGCAGTTTACGACAGGGATCCCAGCCCCAGCATTTT.

The chain carries TRBV29-1 and TRBJ2-5, with 7 nucleotides matching TRBD1. Trimming cost V 7 bases and J 1 base; bases outside gene matches: 12. The CDR3 totals 15 residues. From germline, CDR1 is SQVTM and CDR2 ANQGSEA. CDR3: CSAIRDRSSQETQYF. The CDR3 bases are TGCAGCGCAATCCGGGACAGAAGCTCCCAAGAGACCCAGTACTTC.

This clone was observed a few times. V is TRBV19 and J is TRBJ1-5, with D hard to call. Germline CDR1 LNHDA, CDR2 SQIVND (reference sequence). V was trimmed by 3 bases and J by 9 bases, leaving 6 bases between them. This CDR3 has 11 amino acids. The CDR3 region has the DNA TGTGCCAGTAGTATGGTGGGGCCCCAGCATTTT. Its translation: CASSMVGPQHF.

The rearrangement joins TRBV6-5 to TRBJ2-5; D is unclear. Trimming removed 6 bases from V and 5 bases from J, with 7 bases in between. This CDR3 comprises 11 residues. The germline CDR1 and CDR2 sequences are MNHEY and SVGAGI. The CDR3 is CASRVMETQYF. Written as DNA, the CDR3 is TGTGCCAGCAGGGTGATGGAGACCCAGTACTTC.

The chain uses TRBV12-5 and TRBJ2-3, with D uncertain. Germline V gives CDR1 LGHNT, CDR2 FRNRAP. The CDR3 is made up of 12 amino acids. V lost 7 bases and J 3 bases, leaving 8 bases between the germline ends. The DNA of the CDR3 is TGTGCTAGTGCATGGAGTACAGATACGCAGTATTTT. It is translated as CASAWSTDTQYF.

This clone occurred once. This rearrangement joins TRBV5-5 to TRBJ2-6; 9 bases align to TRBD1. V lost 4 bases and J lost 0; bases outside the gene matches: 8. This CDR3 region has 18 residues. CDR1 is SGHKS, CDR2 YYEKEE, per germline (reference sequence). The CDR3 loop reads CASSERDRENSGANVLTF. CDR3 DNA: TGTGCCAGCAGCGAGCGGGACAGGGAGAACTCTGGGGCCAACGTCCTGACTTTC.

This chain uses TRBV7-2 with TRBJ2-3; 8 nucleotides agree with TRBD2. This CDR3 contains 16 residues. V gave up 0 bases and J gave up 6 bases; unmatched junction bases: 8. CDR1 is SGHTA and CDR2 is FQGNSA in the germline V gene. The CDR3 here is CASSLARREAGDTQYF. Written as DNA, the CDR3 is TGTGCCAGCAGCTTAGCGCGGCGGGAGGCCGGGGATACGCAGTATTTT. The variable domain in full, completed from reference TRBV7-2 and TRBJ2-3, reads GAGVSQSPSNKVTEKGKDVELRCDPISGHTALYWYRQSLGQGLEFLIYFQGNSAPDKSGLPSDRFSAERTGGSVSTLTIQRTQQEDSAVYLCASSLARREAGDTQYFGPGTRLTVL.

The chain employs TRBV6-5 and TRBJ2-5; the D is unclear. V gave up 1 base and J gave up 5 bases, with 11 bases separating them. The germline V gene has CDR1 MNHEY and CDR2 SVGAGI. This CDR3 has 14 residues. CDR3 region: CASSYFGRGETQYF. Written as DNA, the CDR3 is TGTGCCAGCAGTTACTTTGGTAGAGGCGAGACCCAGTACTTC.

This clone was counted once. The CDR3 bases are TGTGCCAGCAAGGGGGGGGCCAGCAATCAGCCCCAGCATTTT. Protein sequence: CASKGGASNQPQHF. This rearrangement joins TRBV25-1 to TRBJ1-5, with a tentative D call TRBD1 (6 bases). V was clipped by 7 bases and J by 1 base, with 11 bases between them. Germline lookup yields CDR1 MGHDK and CDR2 SYGVNS. There are 14 residues in the CDR3. Combining the CDR3 with reference TRBV25-1 and TRBJ1-5 gives the whole variable domain EADIYQTPRYLVIGTGKKITLECSQTMGHDKMYWYQQDPGMELHLIHYSYGVNSTEKGDLSSESTVSRIRTEHFPLTLESARPSHTSQYLCASKGGASNQPQHFGDGTRLSIL.

The chain combines TRBV6-1 with TRBJ2-7, with a possible D match to TRBD1 (5 bases). Trimming removed 3 bases from V and 3 bases from J, with 6 bases in between. The CDR3 length is 12 residues. Per germline, CDR1 MNHNS and CDR2 SASEGT. CDR3 in DNA: TGTGCCAGCAGTGAGGACATCTACGAGCAGTACTTC. Encoded protein: CASSEDIYEQYF.

The gene calls are TRBV27 and TRBJ2-7, with 7 bases matching TRBD1. With V trimmed by 7 bases and J by 3 bases, 12 bases remained unmatched. The germline CDR1 and CDR2 sequences are MNHEY and SMNVEV (reference sequence). This CDR3 comprises 15 residues. The CDR3 nucleotides read TGTGCCAGCATCCTAAGACAGGGCCCCTTCTACGAGCAGTACGTC. Translating it yields CASILRQGPFYEQYV.

This clone was found once. This rearrangement joins TRBV7-9 to TRBJ2-1; 12 positions match TRBD2. This CDR3 has 17 amino acids. Losses at the gene ends were 5 bases for V and 4 bases for J; bases not matched to a gene: 9. Germline CDR1 is SEHNR and CDR2 is FQNEAQ (reference sequence). The CDR3 region has the DNA TGTGCCAGCAGCCTACCCCCCGGACTAGCGGGGTACAATGAGCAGTTCTTC. This codes for CASSLPPGLAGYNEQFF.

The CDR3 DNA reads TGTGCCACAGAGACAGGGTTGGCCAAAAACATTCAGTACTTC. Protein product: CATETGLAKNIQYF. The chain recombines TRBV28 with TRBJ2-4; 7 bases align to TRBD1. V lost 10 bases, J lost 1 base, and 7 bases stayed unmatched. The CDR3 is made up of 14 amino acids. Germline V gives CDR1 MDHEN, CDR2 SYDVKM. The full variable domain, rest sourced from reference TRBV28 and TRBJ2-4, is DVKVTQSSRYLVKRTGEKVFLECVQDMDHENMFWYRQDPGLGLRLIYFSYDVKMKEKGDIPEGYSVSREKKERFSLILESASTNQTSMYLCATETGLAKNIQYFGAGTRLSVL.

The chain combines TRBV19 with TRBJ1-5; D not resolved. The CDR3 sequence is 13 residues long. Trimming took 5 bases from V and 7 from J, leaving 12 bases between them. Germline V lookup: CDR1 LNHDA, CDR2 SQIVND (reference sequence). CDR3 sequence (DNA): TGTGCCAGTAGTTCCGCGCAGGCCCAGCCCCAGCATTTT. Translating it yields CASSSAQAQPQHF.

The genes are TRBV9 and TRBJ2-2, with a tentative D call TRBD1 (5 bases). Germline CDR1 and CDR2: SGDLS and YYNGEE. The CDR3 runs 16 residues. The V end lost 0 bases, the J end lost 2 bases, and 11 bases lay between the germline ends. CDR3 in DNA: TGTGCCAGCAGCGTAGTCGGCAGGGAAAACACCGGGGAGCTGTTTTTT. This sequence encodes CASSVVGRENTGELFF.

The chain combines TRBV19 with TRBJ1-1; 8 positions agree with TRBD1. The CDR3 sequence is 16 residues long. J was trimmed by 11 bases and V by 4 bases; bases with no gene match: 18. Germline V gives CDR1 LNHDA, CDR2 SQIVND (reference sequence). The CDR3 DNA follows: TGTGCCAGTAGTACACTCTACAGGGACAGGAAACGGTCCGCTTTCTTT. Its protein is CASSTLYRDRKRSAFF.

The genes are TRBV4-2 and TRBJ2-6; D not resolved. Deletions cut 0 bases from V and 0 bases from J, with 6 bases between. Per the germline V gene, CDR1 is LGHNA and CDR2 is YNFKEQ. This CDR3 has 16 amino acids. The CDR3 spells CASSQDLGSGANVLTF. The CDR3 DNA reads TGTGCCAGCAGCCAAGATCTCGGCTCTGGGGCCAACGTCCTGACTTTC.

This clone occurred once. The gene calls are TRBV2 and TRBJ2-2; the D is unclear. V dropped 7 bases and J dropped 4 bases, with 13 bases sitting between them. The CDR3 contains 14 residues. The germline V gene has CDR1 SNHLY and CDR2 FYNNEI. The CDR3 reads CASKSRSSTGELFF. In nucleotides, the CDR3 is TGTGCCAGCAAATCCCGCAGCAGCACCGGGGAGCTGTTTTTT.

The V and J genes are TRBV6-1 and TRBJ2-4; no definite D call. V was cut by 1 base and J by 8 bases, with 3 bases left in between. CDR3 length equals 11 residues. Germline V lookup: CDR1 MNHNS, CDR2 SASEGT. The CDR3 sequence is CASSEVDIQYF. CDR3 nucleotides: TGTGCCAGCAGTGAAGTGGACATTCAGTACTTC.

The V call is TRBV14, the J call TRBJ2-7; TRBD1 agrees at 9 bases. CDR1 and CDR2 from the germline V gene are SGHDN and FVKESK. Losses at the gene ends were 2 bases for V and 3 bases for J; bases not matched to a gene: 14. CDR3 length equals 18 residues. The DNA of the CDR3 is TGTGCCAGCAGCCAAAACAGTTTTCGCCGGGACAGGGTCTACGAGCAGTACTTC. Protein sequence: CASSQNSFRRDRVYEQYF.

V usage is TRBV6-1 and J usage is TRBJ2-7; 10 positions agree with TRBD1. V lost 1 base to trimming and J lost 2 bases; unmatched junction nucleotides: 2. Germline CDR1 MNHNS, CDR2 SASEGT. This CDR3 contains 15 residues. CDR3 sequence (DNA): TGTGCCAGCAGTGAAGTGGGACAGGGGCCCTACGAGCAGTACTTC. Translation gives CASSEVGQGPYEQYF.

J is TRBJ2-1 and V is TRBV4-3, with 13 bases lining up with TRBD2. V trimming: 0 bases; J trimming: 15 bases; junction bases outside the gene matches: 8. Germline V lookup: CDR1 LGHNA, CDR2 YSLEER. The CDR3 totals 15 residues. The CDR3 here is CASSQEIMGTSGAFF. CDR3 bases: TGCGCCAGCAGCCAAGAAATTATGGGGACTAGCGGGGCGTTCTTC.

This rearrangement joins TRBV29-1 to TRBJ2-2; possible D gene TRBD1, 5 bases. The CDR3 runs to 11 residues. From germline, CDR1 is SQVTM and CDR2 ANQGSEA. Trimming stripped 3 bases from V and 6 bases from J, with 5 bases between. The CDR3 loop reads CSVEGPGELFF. The CDR3 nucleotides are TGCAGCGTTGAGGGGCCCGGGGAGCTGTTTTTT.

V is TRBV29-1 and J is TRBJ2-1; tentatively, D is TRBD1 (5 bases). V dropped 4 bases and J dropped 5 bases, with 9 bases sitting between them. CDR3 length: 12 amino acids. CDR1 is SQVTM and CDR2 is ANQGSEA in the germline V gene. The CDR3 region is CSVGQGDNEQFF. CDR3 DNA: TGCAGCGTTGGGCAGGGCGACAATGAGCAGTTCTTC.

V is TRBV5-1 and J is TRBJ2-7; D might be TRBD2 (5 bases). CDR1 and CDR2 (germline): SGHRS, YFSETQ. This CDR3 region has 14 residues. With 0 bases removed from V and 1 base from J, the gap between germline ends came to 8 bases. The CDR3: CASSLDSGSYEQYF. As DNA, the CDR3 is TGCGCCAGCAGCTTGGACTCGGGATCCTACGAGCAGTACTTC.

The chain links TRBV5-1 to TRBJ2-2; TRBD1 is a possible D gene (6 bases). Trimming pared 1 base from V and 2 bases from J, leaving 12 bases between. The V gene's germline CDR1 is SGHRS and CDR2 YFSETQ. The CDR3 loop spans 16 amino acids. CDR3 nucleotides: TGCGCCAGCAGCTTGTTGTCCGGGACAAACACCGGGGAGCTGTTTTTT. Protein product: CASSLLSGTNTGELFF.

The chain couples TRBV21-1 to TRBJ2-2; TRBD2 is taken as the D call from the table, unchecked against the DNA. TRBV21-1 is marked as a pseudogene. The CDR3 covers 18 residues. CDR3 bases: TGTGCCAGCAGCACCCACGGGACTAGCGGGAGGGGAACCGGGGAGCTGTTTTTT. Protein sequence: CASSTHGTSGRGTGELFF.

The chain has TRBV7-3 and TRBJ2-3; 7 positions agree with TRBD2. CDR3 length: 13 amino acids. Trimming removed 5 bases from V and 6 bases from J; junction bases left unmatched: 5. Per the germline V gene, CDR1 is SGHTA and CDR2 is FQGTGA. CDR3 in DNA: TGTGCCAGCAGCCATACGGGAGGTGATACGCAGTATTTT. Its translation is CASSHTGGDTQYF.

The genes are TRBV12-2 and TRBJ1-5. TRBV12-2 is a pseudogene. The CDR3 extends over 14 amino acids. Here the CDR3 reads CASRPDVGWQPQHF. CDR3 coding DNA: TGTGCAAGTCGCCCCGACGTAGGGTGGCAGCCCCAGCATTTT.

DNA of the CDR3: TGTGCCAGCAGCGTAGGGGGACAGGGGGTGAATGAGCAGTTCTTC. It codes for CASSVGGQGVNEQFF. The chain combines TRBV9 with TRBJ2-1; TRBD1 matches 11 bases. Unmatched junction bases numbered 3, after V lost 0 bases and J lost 7 bases. The germline V gene encodes CDR1 SGDLS and CDR2 YYNGEE. The CDR3 extends over 15 amino acids.